This T cell receptor (beta chain) was captured in a study of early stage breast cancer tumors. Study as a whole: Among approximately twelve ER+/PR+/HER2- tumors, eight were ductal, four lobular. The study's findings and limits: Tumors had roughly 2.5-fold higher T cell density and higher clonality than adjacent normal breast tissue. Unsorted bulk genomic DNA sequencing lacked pairing and functional marker data.

A word on this clone: The antigen remains unidentified.

This table comes from immunoSEQ multiplex PCR, and its TCRdb copy is limited to in-frame clones, with some not included. The data show about 28,000 clones, 75% to 85% seen once. The CDR3 consists of 13 residues. Looked up from germline, CDR1 is SGHDT and CDR2 is YYEEEE. V was trimmed by 0 bases and J by 6 bases, leaving 10 bases between them. The sequence was collected from a person between 55 and 69 years old with breast cancer. The chain is built from TRBV5-6 and TRBJ2-7; the D is unclear. The sample comprised blood. CDR3 sequence (DNA): TGTGCCAGCAGCTTGGCCGGCGGATCCGAGCAGTACTTC. Its protein is CASSLAGGSEQYF.